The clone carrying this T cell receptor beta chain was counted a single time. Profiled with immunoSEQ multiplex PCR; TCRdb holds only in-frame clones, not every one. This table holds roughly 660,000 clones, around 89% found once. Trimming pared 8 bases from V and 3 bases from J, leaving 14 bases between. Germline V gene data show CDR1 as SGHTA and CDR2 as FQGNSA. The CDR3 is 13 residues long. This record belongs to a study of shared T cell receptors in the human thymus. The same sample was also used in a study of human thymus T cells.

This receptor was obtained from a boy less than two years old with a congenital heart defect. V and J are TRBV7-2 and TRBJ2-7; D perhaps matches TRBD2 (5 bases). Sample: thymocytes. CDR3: CASGPDYNYEQYF. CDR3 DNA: TGTGCCAGCGGACCTGACTATAACTACGAGCAGTACTTC. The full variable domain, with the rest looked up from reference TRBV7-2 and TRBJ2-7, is GAGVSQSPSNKVTEKGKDVELRCDPISGHTALYWYRQSLGQGLEFLIYFQGNSAPDKSGLPSDRFSAERTGGSVSTLTIQRTQQEDSAVYLCASGPDYNYEQYFGPGTRLTVT.